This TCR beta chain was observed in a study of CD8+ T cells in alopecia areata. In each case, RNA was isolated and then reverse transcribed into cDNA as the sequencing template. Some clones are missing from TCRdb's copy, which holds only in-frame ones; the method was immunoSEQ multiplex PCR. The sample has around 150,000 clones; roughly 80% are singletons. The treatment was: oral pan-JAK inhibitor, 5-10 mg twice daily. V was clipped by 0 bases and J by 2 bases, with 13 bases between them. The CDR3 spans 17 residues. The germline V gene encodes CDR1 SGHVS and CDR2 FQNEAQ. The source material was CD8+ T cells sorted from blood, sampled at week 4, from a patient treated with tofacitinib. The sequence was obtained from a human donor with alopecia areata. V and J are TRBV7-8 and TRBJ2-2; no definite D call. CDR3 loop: CASSLAVFWVNTGELFF. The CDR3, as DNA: TGTGCCAGCAGCTTAGCTGTGTTCTGGGTAAACACCGGGGAGCTGTTTTTT.